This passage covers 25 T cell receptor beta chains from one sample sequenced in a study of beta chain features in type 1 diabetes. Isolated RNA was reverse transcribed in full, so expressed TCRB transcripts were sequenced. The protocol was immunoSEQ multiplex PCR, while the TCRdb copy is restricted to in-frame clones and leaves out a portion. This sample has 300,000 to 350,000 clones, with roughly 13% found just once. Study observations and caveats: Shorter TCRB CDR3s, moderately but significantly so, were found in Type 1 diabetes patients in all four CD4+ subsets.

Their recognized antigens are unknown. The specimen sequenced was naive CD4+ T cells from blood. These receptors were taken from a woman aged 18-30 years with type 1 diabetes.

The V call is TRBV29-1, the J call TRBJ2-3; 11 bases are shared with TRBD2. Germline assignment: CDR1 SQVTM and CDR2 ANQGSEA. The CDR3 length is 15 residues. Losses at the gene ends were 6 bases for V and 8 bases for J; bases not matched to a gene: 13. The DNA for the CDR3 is TGCAGCGTAGATTACCTAGCGGGAGGCCGGGGTACGCAGTATTTT. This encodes CSVDYLAGGRGTQYF.

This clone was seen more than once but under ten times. The CDR3 coding sequence is TGCGCCGGGAGGGGCGTGGGGTACAATGAGCAGTTCTTC. Amino acid sequence: CAGRGVGYNEQFF. This chain uses TRBV5-1 with TRBJ2-1; 7 bases match TRBD2. The V and J ends lost 10 bases and 4 bases, in that order; junction bases with no gene match: 8. This CDR3 is 13 amino acids long. CDR1 and CDR2 (germline): SGHRS, YFSETQ.

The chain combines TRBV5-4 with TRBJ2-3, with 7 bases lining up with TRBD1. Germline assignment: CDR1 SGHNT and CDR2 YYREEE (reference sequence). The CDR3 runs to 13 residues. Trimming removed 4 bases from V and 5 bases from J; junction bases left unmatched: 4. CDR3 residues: CASSRGLEDTQYF. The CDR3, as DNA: TGTGCCAGCAGCAGGGGGCTTGAAGATACGCAGTATTTT.

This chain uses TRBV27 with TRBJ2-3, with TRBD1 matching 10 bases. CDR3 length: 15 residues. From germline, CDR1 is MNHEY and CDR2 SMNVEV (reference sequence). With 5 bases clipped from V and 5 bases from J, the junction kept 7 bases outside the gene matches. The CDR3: CASSGWGQGRDTQYF. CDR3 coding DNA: TGTGCCAGCAGTGGGTGGGGACAGGGGAGAGATACGCAGTATTTT.

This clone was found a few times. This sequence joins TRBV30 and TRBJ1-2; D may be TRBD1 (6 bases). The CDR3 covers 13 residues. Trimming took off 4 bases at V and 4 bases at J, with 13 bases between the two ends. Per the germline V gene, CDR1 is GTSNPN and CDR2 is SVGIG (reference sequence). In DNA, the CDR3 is TGTGCCTGGACCCCCGACAGGAGCTATGGCTACACCTTC. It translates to CAWTPDRSYGYTF.

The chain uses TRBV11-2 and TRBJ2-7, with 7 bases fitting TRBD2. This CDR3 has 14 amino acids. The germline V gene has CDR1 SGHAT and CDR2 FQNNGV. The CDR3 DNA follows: TGTGCCAGCAGCGTAGAGGCGGGAGCCTACGAGCAGTACGTC. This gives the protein CASSVEAGAYEQYV.

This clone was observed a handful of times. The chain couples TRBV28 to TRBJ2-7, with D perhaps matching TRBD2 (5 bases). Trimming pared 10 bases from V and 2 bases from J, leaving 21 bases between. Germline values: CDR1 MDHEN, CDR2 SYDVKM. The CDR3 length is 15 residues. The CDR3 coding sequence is TGTGCCACCCACCCTCCATCCCGGGGTACCTACGAGCAGTACTTC. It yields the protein CATHPPSRGTYEQYF.

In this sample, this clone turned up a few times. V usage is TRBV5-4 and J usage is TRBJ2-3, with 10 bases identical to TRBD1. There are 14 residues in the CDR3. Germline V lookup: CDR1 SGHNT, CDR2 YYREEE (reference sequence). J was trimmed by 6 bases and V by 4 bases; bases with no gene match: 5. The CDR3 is CASSRDRGGDTQYF. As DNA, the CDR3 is TGTGCCAGCAGCCGGGACAGGGGAGGGGATACGCAGTATTTT.

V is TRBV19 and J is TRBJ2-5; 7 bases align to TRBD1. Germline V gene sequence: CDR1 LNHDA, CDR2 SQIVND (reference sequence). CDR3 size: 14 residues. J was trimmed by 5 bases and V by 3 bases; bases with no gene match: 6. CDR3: CASSIRTGVETQYF. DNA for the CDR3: TGTGCCAGTAGTATTCGGACAGGCGTGGAGACCCAGTACTTC.

CDR3 sequence: CASSLGGGQFF. The CDR3 nucleotides read TGTGCCAGCAGCTTAGGGGGGGGGCAGTTCTTC. The chain couples TRBV7-2 to TRBJ2-1; 7 bases align to TRBD2. This CDR3 spans 11 amino acids. Germline CDR1 SGHTA, CDR2 FQGNSA. V was clipped by 1 base and J by 12 bases; unmatched bases: 0.

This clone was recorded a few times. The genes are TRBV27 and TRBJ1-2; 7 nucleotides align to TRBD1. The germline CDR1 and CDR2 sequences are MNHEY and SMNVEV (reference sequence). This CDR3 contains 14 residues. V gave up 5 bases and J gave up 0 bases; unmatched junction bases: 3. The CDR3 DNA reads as TGTGCCAGCAGTCCACAGGGGACTAACTATGGCTACACCTTC. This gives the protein CASSPQGTNYGYTF.

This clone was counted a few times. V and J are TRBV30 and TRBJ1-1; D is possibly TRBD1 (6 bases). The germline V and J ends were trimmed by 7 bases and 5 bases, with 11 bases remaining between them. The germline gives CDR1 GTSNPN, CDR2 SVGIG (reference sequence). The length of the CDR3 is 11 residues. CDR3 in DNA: TGTGCCTCACAGGGAGGGACTGAAGCTTTCTTT. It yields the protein CASQGGTEAFF.

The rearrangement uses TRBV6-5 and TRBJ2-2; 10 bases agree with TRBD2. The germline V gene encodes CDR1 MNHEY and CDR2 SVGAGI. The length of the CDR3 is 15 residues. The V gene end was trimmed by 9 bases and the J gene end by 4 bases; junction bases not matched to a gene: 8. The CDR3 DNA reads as TGTGCCAGTTCGGGGGCTAGCGGGGGCACCGGGGAGCTGTTTTTT. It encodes CASSGASGGTGELFF.

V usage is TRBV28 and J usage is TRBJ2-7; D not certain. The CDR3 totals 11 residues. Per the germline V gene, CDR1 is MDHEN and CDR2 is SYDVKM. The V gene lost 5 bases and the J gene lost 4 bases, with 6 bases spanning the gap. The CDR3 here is CASSGGYEQYV. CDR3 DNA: TGTGCCAGCAGTGGCGGATACGAGCAGTACGTC.

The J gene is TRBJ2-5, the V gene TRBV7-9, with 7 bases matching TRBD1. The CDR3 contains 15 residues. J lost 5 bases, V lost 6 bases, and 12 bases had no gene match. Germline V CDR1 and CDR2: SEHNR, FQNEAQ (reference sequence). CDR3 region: CASRLRQGGQETQYF. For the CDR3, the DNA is TGTGCCAGCAGACTCAGACAGGGCGGGCAGGAGACCCAGTACTTC.

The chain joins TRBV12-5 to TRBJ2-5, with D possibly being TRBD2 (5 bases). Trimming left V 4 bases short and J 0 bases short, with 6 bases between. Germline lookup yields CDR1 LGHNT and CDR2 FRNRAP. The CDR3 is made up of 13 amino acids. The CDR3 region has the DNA TGTGCTAGTGGTTCGGACTACCAAGAGACCCAGTACTTC. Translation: CASGSDYQETQYF.

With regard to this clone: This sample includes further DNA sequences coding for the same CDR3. The CDR3 loop reads CASSLGLAGGETQYF. The CDR3 DNA follows: TGTGCCAGCAGCTTAGGACTAGCGGGGGGAGAGACCCAGTACTTC. The chain is built from TRBV7-2 and TRBJ2-5; 13 bases are a match to TRBD2. The V and J ends lost 1 base and 4 bases, in that order; junction bases with no gene match: 0. This CDR3 contains 15 residues. The germline CDR1 and CDR2 sequences are SGHTA and FQGNSA. The full variable domain, its missing parts supplied by reference TRBV7-2 and TRBJ2-5, is GAGVSQSPSNKVTEKGKDVELRCDPISGHTALYWYRQSLGQGLEFLIYFQGNSAPDKSGLPSDRFSAERTGGSVSTLTIQRTQQEDSAVYLCASSLGLAGGETQYFGPGTRLLVL.

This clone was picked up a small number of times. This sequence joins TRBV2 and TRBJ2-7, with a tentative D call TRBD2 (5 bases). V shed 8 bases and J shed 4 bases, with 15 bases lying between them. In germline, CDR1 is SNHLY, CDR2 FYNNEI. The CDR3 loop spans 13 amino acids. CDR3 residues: CASSTDGRYEQYV. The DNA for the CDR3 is TGTGCCAGCTCTACGGATGGGAGATACGAGCAGTACGTC.

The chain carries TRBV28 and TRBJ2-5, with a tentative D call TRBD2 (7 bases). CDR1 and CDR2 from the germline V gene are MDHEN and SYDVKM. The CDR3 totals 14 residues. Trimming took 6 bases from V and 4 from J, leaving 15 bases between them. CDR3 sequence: CASSRGGGRETQYF. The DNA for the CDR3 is TGTGCCAGCAGCCGAGGGGGGGGGCGAGAGACCCAGTACTTC.

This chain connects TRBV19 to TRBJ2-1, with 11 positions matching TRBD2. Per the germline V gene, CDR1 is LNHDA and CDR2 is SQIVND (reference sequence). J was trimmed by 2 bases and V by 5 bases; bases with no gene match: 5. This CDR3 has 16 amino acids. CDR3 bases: TGTGCCAGTAGTCTGGCTAGCGGGAGGCCCTACAATGAGCAGTTCTTC. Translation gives CASSLASGRPYNEQFF.

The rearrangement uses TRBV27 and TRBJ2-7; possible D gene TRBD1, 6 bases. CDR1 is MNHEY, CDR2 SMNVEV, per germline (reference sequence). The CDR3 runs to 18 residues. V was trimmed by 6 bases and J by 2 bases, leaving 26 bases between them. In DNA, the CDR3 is TGTGCCAGCAGCCCAAGACTTCATTCAGGGGCAAGGGCCTACGAGCAGTACTTC. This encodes CASSPRLHSGARAYEQYF.

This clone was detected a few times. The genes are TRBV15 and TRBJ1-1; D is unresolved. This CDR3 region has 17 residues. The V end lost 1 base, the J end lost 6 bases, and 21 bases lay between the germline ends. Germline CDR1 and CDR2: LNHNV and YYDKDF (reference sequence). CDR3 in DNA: TGTGCCACCAGCAGAGTGGGGTCGAGACGGGGTAGAGCTGAAGCTTTCTTT. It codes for CATSRVGSRRGRAEAFF.

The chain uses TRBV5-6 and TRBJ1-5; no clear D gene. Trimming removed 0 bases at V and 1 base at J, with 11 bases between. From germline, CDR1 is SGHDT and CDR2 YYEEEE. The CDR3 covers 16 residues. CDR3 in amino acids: CASSLATGSSNQPQHF. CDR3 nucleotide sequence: TGTGCCAGCAGCTTGGCCACGGGGTCCAGCAATCAGCCCCAGCATTTT.

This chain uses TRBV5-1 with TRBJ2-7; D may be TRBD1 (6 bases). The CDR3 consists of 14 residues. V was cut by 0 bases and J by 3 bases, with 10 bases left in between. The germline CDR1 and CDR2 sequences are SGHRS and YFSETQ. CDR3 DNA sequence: TGCGCCAGCAGCTTGGCCGGGACAAGCTACGAGCAGTACTTC. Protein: CASSLAGTSYEQYF.

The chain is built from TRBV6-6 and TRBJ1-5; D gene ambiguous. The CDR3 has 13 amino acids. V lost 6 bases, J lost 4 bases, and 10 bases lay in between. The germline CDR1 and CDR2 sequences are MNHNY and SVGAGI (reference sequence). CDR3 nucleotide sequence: TGTGCCAGCAGACGGGTAATAAATCAGCCCCAGCATTTT. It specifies CASRRVINQPQHF.